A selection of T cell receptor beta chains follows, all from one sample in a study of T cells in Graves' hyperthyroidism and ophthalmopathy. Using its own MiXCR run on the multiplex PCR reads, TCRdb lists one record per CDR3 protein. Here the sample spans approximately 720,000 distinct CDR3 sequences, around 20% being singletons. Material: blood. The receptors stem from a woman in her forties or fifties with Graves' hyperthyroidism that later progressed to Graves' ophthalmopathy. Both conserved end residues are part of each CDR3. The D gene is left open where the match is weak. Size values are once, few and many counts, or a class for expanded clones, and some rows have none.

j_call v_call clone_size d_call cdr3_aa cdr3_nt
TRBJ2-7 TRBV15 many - CATSSANLVPEQYF TGTGCCACCAGCAGTGCCAATCTCGTTCCCGAGCAGTACTTC
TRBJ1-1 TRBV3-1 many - CASSQDWGGNTEAFF TGTGCCAGCAGCCAAGATTGGGGAGGGAACACTGAAGCTTTCTTT
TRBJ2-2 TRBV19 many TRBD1 CASILMGQGNGELFF TGTGCCAGTATTCTAATGGGACAGGGTAACGGGGAGCTGTTTTTT
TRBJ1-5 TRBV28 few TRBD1 CASRMTGDQPQHF TGTGCCAGCAGAATGACAGGGGATCAGCCCCAGCATTTT
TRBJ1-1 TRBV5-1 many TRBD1 CASSQTGGRNTEAFF TGCGCCAGCAGCCAGACAGGGGGGAGGAACACTGAAGCTTTCTTT
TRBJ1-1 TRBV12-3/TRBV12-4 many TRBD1 CASRYGQGALRAPGSTEAFF TGTGCCAGCAGATATGGACAGGGGGCCTTGAGGGCGCCCGGGAGCACTGAAGCTTTCTTT
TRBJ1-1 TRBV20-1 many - CSATPGVGLNTEAFF TGCAGTGCGACCCCCGGGGTCGGCTTGAACACTGAAGCTTTCTTT
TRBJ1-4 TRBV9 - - CASSRGHTNEKLFF TGTGCCAGCAGCCGTGGGCACACTAATGAAAAACTGTTTTTT
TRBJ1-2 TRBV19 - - CASSIDRGEFYGYTF TGTGCCAGTAGTATAGATCGGGGAGAATTCTATGGCTACACCTTC
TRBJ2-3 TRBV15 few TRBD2 CATSRDLAGAGDTQYF TGTGCCACCAGCAGAGATCTAGCGGGGGCGGGAGATACGCAGTATTTT
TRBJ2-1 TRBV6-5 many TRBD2 CASSYPTSGGAGNEQFF TGTGCCAGCAGTTACCCGACTAGCGGGGGGGCTGGAAATGAGCAGTTCTTC
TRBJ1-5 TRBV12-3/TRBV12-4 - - CASSLPGSQPQHF TGTGCCAGCAGTTTACCCGGATCTCAGCCCCAGCATTTT
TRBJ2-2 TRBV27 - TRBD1 CASSNYRGQGTGELFF TGTGCCAGCAGCAACTACAGGGGGCAAGGGACCGGGGAGCTGTTTTTT
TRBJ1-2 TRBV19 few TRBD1 CASRNRGEDGYTF TGTGCCAGTAGAAACAGGGGTGAGGATGGCTACACCTTC
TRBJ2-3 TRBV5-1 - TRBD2 CASSLSGDLPDTQYF TGCGCCAGCAGTCTCAGCGGGGACCTTCCAGATACGCAGTATTTT
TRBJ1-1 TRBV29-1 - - CSVEARRGNTEAFF TGCAGCGTTGAAGCGAGGAGGGGGAACACTGAAGCTTTCTTT
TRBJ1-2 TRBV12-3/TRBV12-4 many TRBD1 CASSSQGVRHGYTF TGTGCCAGCAGTTCTCAGGGGGTACGGCACGGCTACACCTTC
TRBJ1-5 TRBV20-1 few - CSARTELSNQPQHF TGCAGTGCTAGAACCGAACTTAGCAATCAGCCCCAGCATTTT
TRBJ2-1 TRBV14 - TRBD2 CASSEAPRRGASEQFF TGTGCCAGCAGCGAAGCCCCTAGGCGGGGGGCAAGTGAGCAGTTCTTC
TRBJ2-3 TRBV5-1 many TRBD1 CASSSLPQTGGEADTQYF TGCGCCAGCAGCTCCCTCCCCCAAACAGGGGGCGAAGCAGATACGCAGTATTTT
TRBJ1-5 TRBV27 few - CASSIMYNQPQHF TGTGCCAGCAGTATCATGTACAATCAGCCCCAGCATTTT
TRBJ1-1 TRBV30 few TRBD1 CAWRPNRGSTEAFF TGTGCCTGGAGACCAAACAGGGGCAGTACTGAAGCTTTCTTT
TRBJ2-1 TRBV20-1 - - CSARSGVHYNEQFF TGCAGTGCTAGGTCAGGGGTTCACTACAATGAGCAGTTCTTC
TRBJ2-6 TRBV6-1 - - CASSSPRANVLTF TGTGCCAGCAGTTCCCCTCGGGCCAACGTCCTGACTTTC
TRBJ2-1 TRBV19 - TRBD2 CASSMSGLAGGLDEQFF TGTGCCAGTAGTATGTCCGGACTAGCGGGGGGGCTAGATGAGCAGTTCTTC
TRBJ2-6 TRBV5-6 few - CASSGTARSGANVLTF TGTGCCAGCAGCGGGACGGCGCGATCCGGGGCCAACGTCCTGACTTTC
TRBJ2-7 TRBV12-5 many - CASGLIIPGTLLEQYF TGTGCTAGTGGTTTGATTATCCCCGGGACGCTGCTTGAGCAGTACTTC
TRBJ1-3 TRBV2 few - CASMTVKKTGGNTIYF TGTGCCAGCATGACAGTCAAAAAAACGGGAGGAAACACCATATATTTT
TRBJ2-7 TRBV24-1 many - CATSGSFSGHSDHEQYF TGTGCCACCAGTGGAAGTTTTTCGGGGCACTCTGACCACGAGCAGTACTTC
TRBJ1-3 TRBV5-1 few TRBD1 CASSLEGGLTGNTIYF TGCGCCAGCAGCTTGGAAGGGGGCCTGACTGGAAACACCATATATTTT
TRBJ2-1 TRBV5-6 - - CASSSSPGSYNEQFF TGTGCCAGCAGCTCTTCTCCGGGCTCCTACAATGAGCAGTTCTTC
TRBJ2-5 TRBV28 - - CASSPWGRGGETQYF TGTGCCAGCAGTCCCTGGGGCAGGGGGGGAGAGACCCAGTACTTC
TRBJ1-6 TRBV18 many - CASSPSSDSPLHF TGTGCCAGCTCACCTTCGTCGGATTCACCCCTCCACTTT
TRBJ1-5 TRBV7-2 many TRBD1 CASSSQGVSNQPQHF TGTGCCAGCAGCTCCCAGGGGGTTAGCAATCAGCCCCAGCATTTT
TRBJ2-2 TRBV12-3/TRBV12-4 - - CASSLLGYAGELFF TGTGCCAGCAGTTTACTAGGGTACGCCGGGGAGCTGTTTTTT
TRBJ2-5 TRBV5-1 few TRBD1 CASSLGRQGADWQETQYF TGCGCCAGCAGCTTGGGCCGACAGGGGGCGGACTGGCAAGAGACCCAGTACTTC
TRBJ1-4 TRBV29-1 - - CSVSSGGLEKLFF TGCAGCGTTTCATCGGGGGGGCTTGAAAAACTGTTTTTT
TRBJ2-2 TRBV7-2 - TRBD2 CASSSHPYHGLAGATNTGELFF TGTGCCAGCAGCTCCCACCCCTACCACGGACTAGCGGGGGCCACGAACACCGGGGAGCTGTTTTTT
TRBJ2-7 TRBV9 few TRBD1 CASSTSGTVYEQYF TGTGCCAGCAGCACCTCCGGGACAGTCTACGAGCAGTACTTC
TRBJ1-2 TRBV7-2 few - CASSLVGRSDYGYTF TGTGCCAGCAGCTTAGTTGGCAGATCCGACTATGGCTACACCTTC
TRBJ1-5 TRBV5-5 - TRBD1 CASSRRQGGNQPQHF TGCGCCAGCAGCCGGCGACAGGGAGGCAATCAGCCCCAGCATTTT
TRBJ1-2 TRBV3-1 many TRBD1 CASSPLDRVYGYTF TGTGCCAGCAGCCCCTTAGACAGGGTTTATGGCTACACCTTC
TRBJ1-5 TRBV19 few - CASSIVRGSGFSNQPQHF TGTGCCAGTAGTATAGTTCGTGGGTCAGGTTTTAGCAATCAGCCCCAGCATTTT
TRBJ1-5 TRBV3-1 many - CASSQEQKINQPQHF TGTGCCAGCAGCCAAGAACAGAAAATCAATCAGCCCCAGCATTTT
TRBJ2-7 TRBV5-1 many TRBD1 CASSFDRGIYEQYF TGCGCCAGCAGCTTCGACAGGGGGATATACGAGCAGTACTTC
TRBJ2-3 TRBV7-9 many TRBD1 CASSLGPDRGTDTQYF TGTGCCAGCAGCTTAGGCCCGGACAGGGGCACAGATACGCAGTATTTT
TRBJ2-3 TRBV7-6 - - CASSFQDRDLDTQYF TGTGCCAGCAGCTTCCAGGACAGAGATCTAGATACGCAGTATTTT
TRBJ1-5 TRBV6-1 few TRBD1 CASSEGQNNQPQHF TGTGCCAGCAGTGAGGGACAGAACAATCAGCCCCAGCATTTT
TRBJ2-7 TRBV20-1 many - CSARDRRSSYEQYF TGCAGTGCTAGAGATCGGAGGAGCTCCTACGAGCAGTACTTC
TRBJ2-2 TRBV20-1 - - CSAPTGTNTGELFF TGCAGTGCCCCGACGGGGACCAACACCGGGGAGCTGTTTTTT
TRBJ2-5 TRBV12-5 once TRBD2 CASGLVVGYGGEETQYF TGTGCTAGTGGTTTGGTAGTGGGTTACGGGGGGGAAGAGACCCAGTACTTC
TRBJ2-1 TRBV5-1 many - CASSFTAAGEQFF TGCGCCAGCAGCTTTACAGCGGCGGGGGAGCAGTTCTTC
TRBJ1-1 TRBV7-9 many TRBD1 CASSLGTVINTEAFF TGTGCCAGCAGCCTAGGGACAGTCATTAACACTGAAGCTTTCTTT
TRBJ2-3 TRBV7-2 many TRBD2 CASREGLTSADTQYF TGTGCCAGCAGGGAGGGCCTAACTAGCGCAGATACGCAGTATTTT
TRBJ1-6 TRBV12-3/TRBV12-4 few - CASSLQGKNSPLHF TGTGCCAGCAGTTTACAGGGGAAAAATTCACCCCTCCACTTT
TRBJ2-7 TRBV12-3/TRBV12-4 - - CASSWDIREQYF TGTGCCAGCAGTTGGGACATTCGCGAGCAGTACTTC
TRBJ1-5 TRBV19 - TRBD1 CASSSGTGYGNQPQHF TGTGCCAGTAGTAGCGGGACAGGGTATGGCAATCAGCCCCAGCATTTT
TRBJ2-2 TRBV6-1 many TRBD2 CASSDRFGTRNTGELFF TGTGCCAGCAGTGATAGGTTCGGGACTAGAAACACCGGGGAGCTGTTTTTT
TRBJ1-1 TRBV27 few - CASSLNTNTEAFF TGTGCCAGCAGTTTAAACACGAACACTGAAGCTTTCTTT